Sequencing of this TCR beta chain was carried out in a study of PD-1 and CTLA-4 blockade in melanoma. Here immunoSEQ multiplex PCR was the method, and the copy in TCRdb shows in-frame clones only, minus some. Of 20,000 to 25,000 clones in the sample, approximately 90% were seen once. The CDR3 is 13 amino acids. Germline V lookup: CDR1 MNHEY, CDR2 SMNVEV (reference sequence). V was pared by 5 bases and J by 4 bases, with 11 bases between. V gene TRBV27 combines with J gene TRBJ1-1; D is possibly TRBD1 (5 bases). The clonotype was recovered from a human donor with melanoma. This material consisted of CD8+ T cells from peripheral blood, taken before anti-PD-1 treatment. CDR3 sequence: CASSRRGGTEAFF. The CDR3 DNA follows: TGTGCCAGCAGTCGACGGGGCGGCACTGAAGCTTTCTTT.